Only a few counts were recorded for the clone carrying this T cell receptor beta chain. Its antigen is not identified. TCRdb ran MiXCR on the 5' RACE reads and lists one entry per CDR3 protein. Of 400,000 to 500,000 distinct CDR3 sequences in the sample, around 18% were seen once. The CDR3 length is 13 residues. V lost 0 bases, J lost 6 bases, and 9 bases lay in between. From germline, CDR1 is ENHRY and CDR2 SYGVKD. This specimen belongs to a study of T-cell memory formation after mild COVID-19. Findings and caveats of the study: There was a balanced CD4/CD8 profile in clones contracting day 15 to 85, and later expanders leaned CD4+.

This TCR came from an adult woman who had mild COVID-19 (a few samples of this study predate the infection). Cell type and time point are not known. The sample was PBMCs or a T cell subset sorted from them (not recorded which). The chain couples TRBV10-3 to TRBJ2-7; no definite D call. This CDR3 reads CAISESVGGEQYF. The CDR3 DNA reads TGTGCCATCAGTGAGTCGGTGGGCGGCGAGCAGTACTTC.